Listed below are T cell receptor beta chains from one sample, sequenced in a study of cytomegalovirus exposure and HLA in healthy donors. Sequencing was performed with immunoSEQ multiplex PCR; in TCRdb, only in-frame clones are kept and a portion is missing. The data show some 120,000 clones, 75% to 85% seen once. Sequencing input: PBMCs. The receptors derive from a woman aged 18-29 years in good health and CMV-seropositive. Each CDR3 is given with its conserved first and last residue. The D gene is left open where the match is weak. Clone size appears in some rows only: once, few, many, or a class for an expanded clone.

v_call: TRBV9; j_call: TRBJ2-7; clone_size: .; d_call: .; cdr3_aa: CASSVGLAGNEQYF; cdr3_nt: TGTGCCAGCAGCGTAGGCCTAGCAGGAAACGAGCAGTACTTC
v_call: TRBV19; j_call: TRBJ1-2; clone_size: .; d_call: .; cdr3_aa: CASSFLSDGYTF; cdr3_nt: TGTGCCAGTAGTTTCCTTAGCGATGGCTACACCTTC
v_call: TRBV5-1; j_call: TRBJ1-3; clone_size: .; d_call: .; cdr3_aa: CASSLGGAGNTIYF; cdr3_nt: TGCGCCAGCAGCTTGGGGGGGGCTGGAAACACCATATATTTT
v_call: TRBV4-1; j_call: TRBJ2-7; clone_size: few; d_call: .; cdr3_aa: CASSEGVTGLYEQYF; cdr3_nt: TGCGCCAGCAGCGAAGGAGTGACAGGTCTGTACGAGCAGTACTTC
v_call: TRBV4-1; j_call: TRBJ2-7; clone_size: .; d_call: .; cdr3_aa: CASSQVGSYEQYF; cdr3_nt: TGCGCCAGCAGCCAAGTCGGCTCCTACGAGCAGTACTTC
v_call: TRBV2; j_call: TRBJ1-5; clone_size: .; d_call: .; cdr3_aa: CASSGRGNQPQHF; cdr3_nt: TGTGCCAGCAGTGGCCGGGGCAATCAGCCCCAGCATTTT
v_call: TRBV7-8; j_call: TRBJ1-5; clone_size: .; d_call: .; cdr3_aa: CASSPKLGQGNQPQHF; cdr3_nt: TGTGCCAGCAGCCCCAAACTAGGGCAAGGCAATCAGCCCCAGCATTTT
v_call: TRBV15; j_call: TRBJ2-7; clone_size: .; d_call: TRBD2; cdr3_aa: CATAGLAAFSYEQYF; cdr3_nt: TGTGCCACCGCGGGGCTAGCGGCTTTCTCCTACGAGCAGTACTTC
v_call: TRBV27; j_call: TRBJ1-1; clone_size: few; d_call: TRBD1; cdr3_aa: CASTQDRGWTEAFF; cdr3_nt: TGTGCCAGCACACAGGACAGGGGGTGGACTGAAGCTTTCTTT
v_call: TRBV5-6; j_call: TRBJ2-2; clone_size: .; d_call: TRBD1; cdr3_aa: CASSLDRGRRPELFF; cdr3_nt: TGTGCCAGCAGCTTAGACAGGGGACGGAGACCGGAGCTGTTTTTT
v_call: TRBV18; j_call: TRBJ2-1; clone_size: .; d_call: TRBD1; cdr3_aa: CASSPRDRAYNEQFF; cdr3_nt: TGTGCCAGCTCACCACGGGACAGGGCCTACAATGAGCAGTTCTTC
v_call: TRBV5-6; j_call: TRBJ1-1; clone_size: few; d_call: TRBD1; cdr3_aa: CASRSQGAEAFF; cdr3_nt: TGTGCCAGCAGGTCACAGGGGGCTGAAGCTTTCTTT
v_call: TRBV6-5; j_call: TRBJ1-1; clone_size: .; d_call: TRBD1; cdr3_aa: CASSRQGTEAFF; cdr3_nt: TGTGCCAGCAGCCGACAGGGGACTGAAGCTTTCTTT
v_call: TRBV6-4; j_call: TRBJ2-1; clone_size: .; d_call: .; cdr3_aa: CASSDGAAANNEQFF; cdr3_nt: TGTGCCAGCAGTGACGGAGCGGCTGCGAACAATGAGCAGTTCTTC
v_call: TRBV9; j_call: TRBJ2-7; clone_size: .; d_call: TRBD2; cdr3_aa: CASSVGSTSGYEQYF; cdr3_nt: TGTGCCAGCAGCGTAGGTTCCACTAGCGGCTACGAGCAGTACTTC
v_call: TRBV28; j_call: TRBJ1-1; clone_size: .; d_call: .; cdr3_aa: CASRGWGEYTEAFF; cdr3_nt: TGTGCCAGCAGAGGGTGGGGGGAGTATACTGAAGCTTTCTTT
v_call: TRBV4-1; j_call: TRBJ2-5; clone_size: .; d_call: TRBD1; cdr3_aa: CASSQVTGGWETQYF; cdr3_nt: TGCGCCAGCAGCCAAGTTACAGGGGGCTGGGAGACCCAGTACTTC
v_call: TRBV4-1; j_call: TRBJ2-7; clone_size: .; d_call: TRBD1; cdr3_aa: CASSRGQGRYEQYF; cdr3_nt: TGCGCCAGCAGCCGAGGACAGGGCCGCTACGAGCAGTACTTC
v_call: TRBV2; j_call: TRBJ2-1; clone_size: .; d_call: TRBD2; cdr3_aa: CATYSGTNEQFF; cdr3_nt: TGTGCCACTTATAGCGGGACCAATGAGCAGTTCTTC
v_call: TRBV6-5; j_call: TRBJ1-2; clone_size: .; d_call: TRBD1; cdr3_aa: CASSTTGGDGYGYTF; cdr3_nt: TGTGCCAGCAGCACTACAGGGGGCGACGGCTATGGCTACACCTTC
v_call: TRBV6-1; j_call: TRBJ2-7; clone_size: .; d_call: .; cdr3_aa: CASSELTAGPSYEQYF; cdr3_nt: TGTGCCAGCAGTGAATTAACGGCAGGGCCTTCCTACGAGCAGTACTTC
v_call: TRBV19; j_call: TRBJ1-1; clone_size: .; d_call: .; cdr3_aa: CASSIPRAPWGTEAFF; cdr3_nt: TGTGCCAGTAGTATCCCCAGGGCCCCATGGGGCACTGAAGCTTTCTTT
v_call: TRBV5-1; j_call: TRBJ1-1; clone_size: .; d_call: .; cdr3_aa: CASSFSDGGDTEAFF; cdr3_nt: TGCGCCAGCAGCTTCTCTGACGGAGGGGACACTGAAGCTTTCTTT
v_call: TRBV28; j_call: TRBJ2-2; clone_size: .; d_call: TRBD2; cdr3_aa: CASSLLAENTGELFF; cdr3_nt: TGTGCCAGCAGTTTGCTAGCGGAGAACACCGGGGAGCTGTTTTTT
v_call: TRBV6-1; j_call: TRBJ2-1; clone_size: .; d_call: .; cdr3_aa: CASGGTFSYNEQFF; cdr3_nt: TGTGCCTCAGGGGGGACTTTCTCCTACAATGAGCAGTTCTTC
v_call: TRBV7-9; j_call: TRBJ2-3; clone_size: .; d_call: TRBD2; cdr3_aa: CASSFRRGTVEYTQYF; cdr3_nt: TGTGCCAGCAGCTTTCGGCGGGGGACGGTCGAGTATACGCAGTATTTT
v_call: TRBV5-4; j_call: TRBJ1-1; clone_size: .; d_call: .; cdr3_aa: CASRIGQGSTEAFF; cdr3_nt: TGTGCCAGCAGAATCGGGCAGGGGAGTACTGAAGCTTTCTTT
v_call: TRBV19; j_call: TRBJ1-1; clone_size: .; d_call: .; cdr3_aa: CASSRLGRAEAFF; cdr3_nt: TGTGCCAGTAGCCGCTTAGGCAGGGCTGAAGCTTTCTTT
v_call: TRBV16; j_call: TRBJ1-2; clone_size: .; d_call: TRBD1; cdr3_aa: CASSQSTGGYGYTF; cdr3_nt: TGTGCCAGCAGCCAATCGACAGGGGGCTACGGCTACACCTTC
v_call: TRBV10-1; j_call: TRBJ2-7; clone_size: .; d_call: TRBD1; cdr3_aa: CASSGTGLEEQYF; cdr3_nt: TGCGCCAGCAGCGGGACAGGGCTAGAAGAGCAGTACTTC
v_call: TRBV5-1; j_call: TRBJ1-1; clone_size: .; d_call: TRBD1; cdr3_aa: CASSPGQGARGTEAFF; cdr3_nt: TGCGCCAGCAGCCCGGGACAGGGGGCGAGAGGCACTGAAGCTTTCTTT